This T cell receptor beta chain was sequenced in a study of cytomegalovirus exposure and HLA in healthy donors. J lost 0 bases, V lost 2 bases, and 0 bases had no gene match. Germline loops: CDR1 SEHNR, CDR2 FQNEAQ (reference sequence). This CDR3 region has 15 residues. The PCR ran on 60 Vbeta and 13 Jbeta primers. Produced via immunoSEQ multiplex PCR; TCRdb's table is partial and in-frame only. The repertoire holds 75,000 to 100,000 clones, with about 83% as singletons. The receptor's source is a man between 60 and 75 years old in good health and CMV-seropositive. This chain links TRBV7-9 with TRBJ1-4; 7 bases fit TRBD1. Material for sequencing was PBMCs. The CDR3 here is CASSLQGATNEKLFF. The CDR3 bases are TGTGCCAGCAGCTTACAGGGGGCAACTAATGAAAAACTGTTTTTT.